These T cell receptor beta chains were read from a single sample in a study of neoadjuvant anti-PD-1 for oral cavity cancer. Assay: immunoSEQ multiplex PCR; the TCRdb copy retains only in-frame clones and omits some. This sample has roughly 25,000 clones, with about 30% found just once. The specimen was tumor tissue, collected after nivolumab (anti-PD-1) treatment. The receptors were gathered from a person between 40 and 79 years old with oral cavity squamous cell carcinoma. Both conserved end residues are part of each CDR3. A D gene is named only where the DNA matches it firmly. Where a row states a size, it is once, few, many or the class of an expanded clone; other rows omit it.

clone size,J gene,D gene,V gene,CDR3 DNA,CDR3 protein
few,TRBJ2-2,NA,TRBV14,TGTGCCAGCAGCCAAGTCGTGTCGAACACCGGGGAGCTGTTTTTT,CASSQVVSNTGELFF
NA,TRBJ2-5,NA,TRBV9,TGTGCCAGCAGCAGCAACACAGGACTCCTCAAGACCCAGTACTTC,CASSSNTGLLKTQYF
NA,TRBJ2-2,NA,TRBV6-5,TGTGCCAGCAGTTACGCGGGTCCGAACACCGGGGAGCTGTTTTTT,CASSYAGPNTGELFF
few,TRBJ2-7,TRBD2,TRBV5-1,TGCGCCAGCAGCTTGGGGACTAGCGGGAGCGGGGAGCAGTACTTC,CASSLGTSGSGEQYF
NA,TRBJ2-2,TRBD2,TRBV30,TGTGCCTGGACCGCGTTTAGCGGGAGTTTTCTCTTCACCGGGGAGCTGTTTTTT,CAWTAFSGSFLFTGELFF
NA,TRBJ2-7,TRBD1,TRBV6-5,TGTGCCAGCAGTGTACGGACAGGGGCGGGCTACGAGCAGTACTTC,CASSVRTGAGYEQYF
NA,TRBJ1-4,NA,TRBV27,TGTGCCAGCAGTACCTACAGGGTGACTAATGAAAAACTGTTTTTT,CASSTYRVTNEKLFF
few,TRBJ2-1,NA,TRBV9,TGTGCCAGCAGCCCCGGGGGACACACTTACAATGAGCAGTTCTTC,CASSPGGHTYNEQFF
NA,TRBJ1-6,NA,TRBV6-6,TGTGCCAGCACAGAGGAGGGGGATATTTCACCCCTCCACTTT,CASTEEGDISPLHF
many,TRBJ1-2,TRBD1,TRBV7-9,TGTGCCAGCAGCACCGGACAGGGAGGCCGGGGCTACACCTTC,CASSTGQGGRGYTF
few,TRBJ1-1,NA,TRBV5-1,TGCGCCAGCAGCTTGGTTCAGGGAGGCACTGAAGCTTTCTTT,CASSLVQGGTEAFF
many,TRBJ2-5,TRBD2,TRBV11-3,TGTGCCAGCAGCTTAGGACTAGCGGGAGGGCCTGAGACCCAGTACTTC,CASSLGLAGGPETQYF
few,TRBJ2-3,TRBD2,TRBV9,TGTGCCAGCAGCGTCCTAGGACTAGCGAACACAGATACGCAGTATTTT,CASSVLGLANTDTQYF
NA,TRBJ1-2,NA,TRBV18,TGTGCCAGCTCATCTCTACAGGGTTCGCATGGCTACACCTTC,CASSSLQGSHGYTF
few,TRBJ2-7,NA,TRBV4-1,TGCGCCAGCAGCCAAGAGGGTGCGACCTACGAGCAGTACTTC,CASSQEGATYEQYF
NA,TRBJ1-2,NA,TRBV5-4,TGTGCCAGCAGCTTGGACGGACAGCGATTGCCTGGCTACACCTTC,CASSLDGQRLPGYTF
few,TRBJ2-1,TRBD2,TRBV7-8,TGTGCCAGCGAGCGGGAGGAAGGTGAGCAGTTCTTC,CASEREEGEQFF
NA,TRBJ2-2,NA,TRBV6-9,TGTGCCAGTTACGCCGTTGGGGAGCTGTTTTTT,CASYAVGELFF
few,TRBJ2-5,NA,TRBV18,TGTGCCAGCTCACCAACAGCCGTACTGGAGACCCAGTACTTC,CASSPTAVLETQYF
NA,TRBJ2-3,NA,TRBV29-1,TGCAGCGCTGGGGATACGCAGTATTTT,CSAGDTQYF
few,TRBJ2-1,NA,TRBV11-3,TGTGCCAGCAGCTTTATTGGGGGTATCGACAATGAGCAGTTCTTC,CASSFIGGIDNEQFF
few,TRBJ1-1,NA,TRBV10-3,TGTGCCACCCGGTTGAACACTGAAGCTTTCTTT,CATRLNTEAFF
NA,TRBJ1-4,NA,TRBV16,TGTGCCAGCATCGCGACTAAATCTGGGACTAATGAAAAACTGTTTTTT,CASIATKSGTNEKLFF
NA,TRBJ2-7,TRBD2,TRBV5-6,TGTGCCAGCAGCCGATTGCTAGCGGCTCACTACGAGCAGTACTTC,CASSRLLAAHYEQYF
few,TRBJ1-2,NA,TRBV10-3,TGTGCCATCAGTGAGTCCGGGGGCTACACCTTC,CAISESGGYTF
NA,TRBJ2-2,NA,TRBV11-3,TGTGCCAGCAGCCGCGGTGACGGGAACACCGGGGAGCTGTTTTTT,CASSRGDGNTGELFF
NA,TRBJ2-7,NA,TRBV19,TGTGCCAGTAGTATATCGACAGGACTTTACGAGCAGTACTTC,CASSISTGLYEQYF
NA,TRBJ1-1,NA,TRBV6-1,TGTGCCAGCAGTGAAGGGGTCAGGGCGAACACTGAAGCTTTCTTT,CASSEGVRANTEAFF